This is a list of T cell receptor beta chains from one sample in a study of T cells in Graves' hyperthyroidism and ophthalmopathy. TCRdb re-called the multiplex PCR reads with MiXCR, one entry per CDR3 protein. The sample lists approximately 430,000 distinct CDR3 sequences; 15% to 18% were seen once. Sequenced material: blood. Source of these receptors: a woman aged 18 to 35 with Graves' hyperthyroidism. Each CDR3 is given with its conserved first and last residue. The order of the fields is D gene, CDR3 length, V gene, J gene, clone size, CDR3 DNA, CDR3 protein. A D gene is named only where the DNA matches it firmly. The size of a clone is reported for some rows only, either as once, few or many, or as a class for expanded clones.

>NA|14|TRBV11-2|TRBJ2-7|many
TGTGCCAGCAGCTTAGTGAAGAGGGACTACGAGCAGTACTTC
CASSLVKRDYEQYF
>NA|16|TRBV28|TRBJ1-2|many
TGTGCCAGCAGTTTACTCCGTAGGTCCCCAAACTATGGCTACACCTTC
CASSLLRRSPNYGYTF
>NA|15|TRBV6-1|TRBJ1-3|many
TGTGCCAGCAGCGCCTCGGGAAGCTCTGGAAACACCATATATTTT
CASSASGSSGNTIYF
>NA|15|TRBV2|TRBJ1-5|many
TGTGCCAGCAGGGGCTGGCAGACTAGCAATCAGCCCCAGCATTTT
CASRGWQTSNQPQHF
>NA|16|TRBV9|TRBJ2-2|few
TGTGCCAGCAGCGTGCCCGGACTACCAGGCACCGGGGAGCTGTTTTTT
CASSVPGLPGTGELFF
>NA|15|TRBV6-1|TRBJ2-2|NA
TGTGCCAGCAGCCGGACAGTTTCCGACACCGGGGAGCTGTTTTTT
CASSRTVSDTGELFF
>TRBD1|16|TRBV11-3|TRBJ2-2|many
TGTGCCAGCAGCCTCCGGACAGGGGAAATGACCGGGGAGCTGTTTTTT
CASSLRTGEMTGELFF
>NA|11|TRBV20-1|TRBJ2-3|NA
TGCAGCGCGGCGAGCACAGATACGCAGTATTTT
CSAASTDTQYF
>TRBD2|16|TRBV7-2|TRBJ2-5|many
TGTGCCAGCAGCCCCCGGACTAGCGGGACGCAAGAGACCCAGTACTTC
CASSPRTSGTQETQYF
>TRBD1|18|TRBV7-9|TRBJ1-3|many
TGTGCCAGCAGCTTAGCCGGGACAGGGGCAACCTCTGGAAACACCATATATTTT
CASSLAGTGATSGNTIYF
>NA|11|TRBV12-3/TRBV12-4|TRBJ2-1|NA
TGTGCCAGCAGTTTCAAGCAGGAGCAGTTCTTC
CASSFKQEQFF
>TRBD2|15|TRBV6-2/TRBV6-3|TRBJ2-7|few
TGTGCCAGCAGTTACGTAGCGGGGGCCCCCTACGAGCAGTACTTC
CASSYVAGAPYEQYF
>NA|15|TRBV24-1|TRBJ2-3|NA
TGTGCCACCAGTGAACAGGCCCACGGCACAGATACGCAGTATTTT
CATSEQAHGTDTQYF
>NA|17|TRBV7-2|TRBJ2-7|NA
TGTGCCAGCAGCTTGATGGAGATTCTGAGTCAAACCTACGAGCAGTACTTC
CASSLMEILSQTYEQYF
>TRBD1|11|TRBV29-1|TRBJ2-7|many
TGCAGCGCCGGGACAGGGGCCGAGCAGTACTTC
CSAGTGAEQYF
>TRBD1|15|TRBV11-2|TRBJ2-7|many
TGTGCCAGCAGCTTAGAAGGGACAGGCACCTACGAGCAGTACTTC
CASSLEGTGTYEQYF
>NA|13|TRBV10-3|TRBJ2-7|NA
TGTGCCATCAGGTCGGACGGGTCCTACGAGCAGTACTTC
CAIRSDGSYEQYF
>TRBD1|16|TRBV9|TRBJ1-1|few
TGTGCCAGCAGCGCCAGACAGGGCTTCATGAACACTGAAGCTTTCTTT
CASSARQGFMNTEAFF
>NA|14|TRBV12-3/TRBV12-4|TRBJ2-5|many
TGTGCCAGCAGCCATGGACTCACCCAGGGGACCCAGTACTTC
CASSHGLTQGTQYF
>TRBD1|15|TRBV19|TRBJ1-1|many
TGTGCCAGTAGTATCGGACAGGGGATGAACACTGAAGCTTTCTTT
CASSIGQGMNTEAFF
>NA|13|TRBV20-1|TRBJ1-2|many
TGCAGTGCCCCTGCAGGGGAAAACTATGGCTACACCTTC
CSAPAGENYGYTF
>NA|16|TRBV5-1|TRBJ2-3|many
TGCGCCAGCAGCTTGTATGCCAGGGGCCTCACAGATACGCAGTATTTT
CASSLYARGLTDTQYF
>TRBD1|14|TRBV5-1|TRBJ1-2|many
TGCGCCAGCAGCTTCTCGACAGGGAACTATGGCTACACCTTC
CASSFSTGNYGYTF
>TRBD2|17|TRBV27|TRBJ2-7|many
TGTGCCAGTCCAGGACAGGGAGGGACTAGCGGCGATTACGAGCAGTACTTC
CASPGQGGTSGDYEQYF
>NA|14|TRBV3-1|TRBJ1-2|many
TGTGCCAGCAGCCACGGACGGGCTAACTATGGCTACACCTTC
CASSHGRANYGYTF
>NA|12|TRBV20-1|TRBJ1-5|many
TGCAGTGCTAGGACAGTCAATCAGCCCCAGCATTTT
CSARTVNQPQHF
>TRBD2|15|TRBV28|TRBJ2-3|many
TGTGCCAGCAGTTCTAGCGGGTTCGGTACAGATACGCAGTATTTT
CASSSSGFGTDTQYF
>TRBD1|14|TRBV5-1|TRBJ1-1|many
TGCGCCAGCAGCCTAGACAGGGGAAACACTGAAGCTTTCTTT
CASSLDRGNTEAFF
>NA|14|TRBV9|TRBJ1-2|many
TGTGCCAGCAGCGCGGCCGAGGCTCGCTATGGCTACACCTTC
CASSAAEARYGYTF
>NA|14|TRBV13|TRBJ2-3|many
TGTGCCAGCAGCTTTGAGCAGGGCAACGATACGCAGTATTTT
CASSFEQGNDTQYF
>TRBD2|17|TRBV13|TRBJ2-1|few
TGTGCCAGCAGCTTAGTATCTAGCGGGAGGTCCAACAATGAGCAGTTCTTC
CASSLVSSGRSNNEQFF
>NA|13|TRBV29-1|TRBJ1-2|few
TGCAGCGTTGAAAGGGGGGCCGGCTATGGCTACACCTTC
CSVERGAGYGYTF
>NA|14|TRBV19|TRBJ1-5|many
TGTGCCAGTAAACCAGGGCAGTTTGACCAGCCCCAGCATTTT
CASKPGQFDQPQHF
>TRBD2|16|TRBV20-1|TRBJ2-1|many
TGCAGTGCCCGCCAATTCAGCGGGAGGGCCGGTGGTGAGCAGTTCTTC
CSARQFSGRAGGEQFF
>TRBD2|15|TRBV11-2|TRBJ2-5|many
TGTGCCAGCAGCCTGGGGAGTAGCGGGGTGGTGACCCAGTACTTC
CASSLGSSGVVTQYF
>NA|11|TRBV27|TRBJ2-5|many
TGTGCCAGCAGTCGGGGCCCGGAAGAGTACTTC
CASSRGPEEYF
>NA|14|TRBV6-1|TRBJ2-3|many
TGTGCCAGCAGATGGGCGGGGAGCACAGATACGCAGTATTTT
CASRWAGSTDTQYF
>TRBD1|14|TRBV3-1|TRBJ2-7|many
TGTGCCAGCAGCCAAGCGGGACAGAATTACGAGCAGTACTTC
CASSQAGQNYEQYF
>NA|14|TRBV18|TRBJ2-3|many
TGTGCCAGCTCACCAGTACAGCCCACAGATACGCAGTATTTT
CASSPVQPTDTQYF
>NA|18|TRBV6-1|TRBJ1-5|many
TGTGCCAGCAGTGAAGCCGGACCTTCGGGCCTTAGCAATCAGCCCCAGCATTTT
CASSEAGPSGLSNQPQHF
>NA|16|TRBV7-9|TRBJ1-1|NA
TGTGCCAGCAAAACTACCCCTCGGGCGGTGAACACTGAAGCTTTCTTT
CASKTTPRAVNTEAFF
>NA|16|TRBV2|TRBJ2-3|many
TGTGCCAGCAGCGGACTGGCTAGCGCGACCACAGATACGCAGTATTTT
CASSGLASATTDTQYF
>TRBD1|20|TRBV28|TRBJ1-3|NA
TGTGCCAGCAGTAATGACAGGGCGGAAGGGCTTTCCTCCTCTGGAAACACCATATATTTT
CASSNDRAEGLSSSGNTIYF
>TRBD2|15|TRBV13|TRBJ2-3|many
TGTGCCAGCAGCTTCGGACTAGCGGACACAGATACGCAGTATTTT
CASSFGLADTDTQYF
>NA|14|TRBV15|TRBJ2-1|NA
TGTGCCACCAGCAGGGGCCCCCCGACCCTCCCCCGGTTCTTC
CATSRGPPTLPRFF
>TRBD2|20|TRBV3-1|TRBJ2-3|many
TGTGCCAGCAGCACGGGGTTTAGAACTAGCGGGACCCGTCCCACAGATACGCAGTATTTT
CASSTGFRTSGTRPTDTQYF
>NA|13|TRBV12-3/TRBV12-4|TRBJ1-2|many
TGTGCCAGCAGTTTAAGCCCGCGCTATGGCTACACCTTC
CASSLSPRYGYTF
>NA|15|TRBV11-3|TRBJ2-5|NA
TGTGCCAGCAGCCTCGGACAGCATTACCAAGAGACCCAGTACTTC
CASSLGQHYQETQYF
>NA|17|TRBV12-3/TRBV12-4|TRBJ2-4|many
TGTGCCAGCAGTTTCCGGGCCATCTCCTCGGCCAAAAACATTCAGTACTTC
CASSFRAISSAKNIQYF
>NA|12|TRBV28|TRBJ2-7|many
TGTGCCAGCAGTCTTGACAGATACGAGCAGTACTTC
CASSLDRYEQYF
>TRBD1|14|TRBV18|TRBJ1-2|few
TGTGCCAGCTCTCCCGACAGGGTGAGCTATGGCTACACCTTC
CASSPDRVSYGYTF
>NA|13|TRBV6-2/TRBV6-3|TRBJ2-1|once
TGTGCCAGCAGTTACTCGTGGGGGAATGAGCAGTTCTTC
CASSYSWGNEQFF
>NA|13|TRBV5-1|TRBJ1-2|many
TGCGCCAGCAGCTTGGACAGGACTTATGGCTACACCTTC
CASSLDRTYGYTF
>NA|15|TRBV7-6|TRBJ1-3|NA
TGTGCCAGCAGCTCTCGACCCGGAGCTGGAAACACCATATATTTT
CASSSRPGAGNTIYF